This paragraph reports one T cell receptor beta chain. This CDR3 is built from 14 residues. V shed 4 bases, J shed 5 bases, and the junction held 4 bases outside the gene matches. In germline, CDR1 is SGHRS, CDR2 YFSETQ. With random hexamers, 0.5 to 1 ug RNA was reverse transcribed. TCRdb fed the immunoSEQ multiplex PCR reads into MiXCR, producing one record per CDR3 protein. The sample records over 65,000 distinct CDR3 sequences, roughly 91% being singletons. The data derive from a study of CD8 T cells in Susac syndrome. Material for sequencing was CD4+ T cells from PBMCs. The TCR sequence derives from a human donor with Susac syndrome. This rearrangement joins TRBV5-1 to TRBJ2-2, with 8 bases identical to TRBD1. The CDR3 region has the DNA TGCGCCAGCAGCCCCGGGACAGGAACCGGGGAGCTGTTTTTT. Amino acid sequence: CASSPGTGTGELFF.